Listed below are T cell receptor beta chains from one sample, sequenced in a study of blood T cell repertoires in COVID-19. The repertoire was sequenced with immunoSEQ multiplex PCR; TCRdb's copy has only in-frame clones and lacks some. The sample holds around 190,000 clones, about 84% seen once. The source material was PBMCs or T cells enriched from blood (not recorded which). These receptors came from a man in his forties or fifties with acute COVID-19. Each CDR3 is given with its conserved first and last residue. Each record gives: V gene, J gene, CDR3 protein.

v_gene: TRBV2; j_gene: TRBJ2-3; CDR3aa: CASRTTPAGDTQYF
v_gene: TRBV29-1; j_gene: TRBJ1-5; CDR3aa: CSVAPGMGQPQHF
v_gene: TRBV27; j_gene: TRBJ2-7; CDR3aa: CASSLGGRPYEQYF
v_gene: TRBV4-1; j_gene: TRBJ2-7; CDR3aa: CASSQVLQLPYEQYF
v_gene: TRBV2; j_gene: TRBJ2-7; CDR3aa: CASSEADRDQYF
v_gene: TRBV7-9; j_gene: TRBJ2-1; CDR3aa: CASSWGTGREQFF
v_gene: TRBV19; j_gene: TRBJ1-1; CDR3aa: CASSTGVGGLTEAFF
v_gene: TRBV7-9; j_gene: TRBJ2-7; CDR3aa: CASSAGGTYEQYF
v_gene: TRBV5-1; j_gene: TRBJ1-3; CDR3aa: CASRVRGAGDGTIYF
v_gene: TRBV5-5; j_gene: TRBJ1-2; CDR3aa: CASSLGGYRDRALYGYTF
v_gene: TRBV5-1; j_gene: TRBJ2-1; CDR3aa: CASSSGDYNEQFF
v_gene: TRBV28; j_gene: TRBJ2-7; CDR3aa: CASTLDRGYEQYF
v_gene: TRBV24-1; j_gene: TRBJ1-1; CDR3aa: CATSDLRAGGTGDTEAFF
v_gene: TRBV5-4; j_gene: TRBJ2-3; CDR3aa: CASKLPGDATDTQYF
v_gene: TRBV5-1; j_gene: TRBJ1-3; CDR3aa: CASSLGGSGNTIYF
v_gene: TRBV7-9; j_gene: TRBJ2-5; CDR3aa: CASSLSIGLAGLQETQYF
v_gene: TRBV19; j_gene: TRBJ1-2; CDR3aa: CASSILAANYGYTF
v_gene: TRBV6-4; j_gene: TRBJ2-7; CDR3aa: CASSLTDRGRAYEQYF
v_gene: TRBV19; j_gene: TRBJ1-2; CDR3aa: CASSVPGQARGYTF
v_gene: TRBV7-8; j_gene: TRBJ2-1; CDR3aa: CASSRSGRGYNEQFF